This T cell receptor (beta chain) appears in the sequencing data of a study of blood T cell repertoires in COVID-19. Study-wide background: Both acute and convalescent COVID-19 samples were obtained from the United States, Italy and Spain. PBMCs, B-cell-depleted T cells, or T cells provided the cDNA or gDNA that made up the material.

This clone has only a few counts. This CDR3 has 17 residues. From germline, CDR1 is MGHRA and CDR2 YSYEKL. V shed 1 base and J shed 3 bases, with 16 bases lying between them. Under the authors' procedure: Cell counts per sample came from amplifying reference gene primers. Produced via immunoSEQ multiplex PCR; TCRdb's table is partial and in-frame only. V and J calls and clone size follow that table, whereas D and trimming were derived from the DNA. The table records some 140,000 clones, approximately 78% of them present only once. This TCR derives from an elderly man with acute or convalescent COVID-19. This chain links TRBV4-1 with TRBJ1-5; D is undetermined. The sample taken for sequencing was peripheral blood. The DNA for the CDR3 is TGCGCCAGCAGCCAAGGGTTCACAGCCCTCATCAATCAGCCCCAGCATTTT. As protein: CASSQGFTALINQPQHF.